This TCR beta chain was identified during a study of CD8+ T cells in alopecia areata listed by TCRdb under 2018. The study in broad terms: Treated patients were enrolled in an open-label pilot trial of oral tofacitinib at 5 to 10 mg twice daily for moderate-to-severe alopecia areata. Patients stayed on tofacitinib for 6 to 18 months and then had 6 months of follow-up off drug so that delayed response and recurrence could be assessed. Disease severity in treated patients was measured with the SALT score, which quantifies the percentage of affected scalp surface area. To study T cell clonal expansion in alopecia areata, the researchers applied high-throughput TCRbeta sequencing to both the C3H/HeJ mouse model and human patients. Human TCRbeta sequencing covered scalp tissue and sorted CD4+ and CD8+ peripheral blood T cells from patchy and totalis/universalis alopecia areata patients and healthy controls. Tofacitinib-treated patients had biopsies at baseline and at 4 and 24 weeks of treatment, with a later scalp biopsy in several patients. Scalp clonality was compared among normal scalp (n=4), patchy alopecia areata scalp (n=8), and alopecia totalis/universalis scalp (n=8). RNA was extracted with the PAXgene miRNA kit for fixed scalp, the miRNeasy kit for PBMCs, and the RNeasy kit for mouse skin. TCRbeta CDR3 regions were amplified by immunoSEQ multiplex PCR using 35 Vbeta forward and 13 Jbeta reverse primers.

For this clone: The antigen it recognizes is unknown. No base quality values were provided; no much bigger clone lies one nucleotide off.

Here is what the overall study found, with its caveats: The treated cohort was small, with a single nonresponder, so links between baseline CD8+ expansion and response need larger studies. Scalp clonality and the number of expanded CD8+ clones among the top 100 scalp clones were significantly decreased by tofacitinib. During tofacitinib treatment, many expanded lesional clones remained in scalp and blood, and this persistence may partly explain relapse after treatment is stopped. Compared with mice, TCR sequences shared between patients were less clear, possibly partly because of HLA diversity across the patient population. Higher clonality and more expanded CD8+ clones were observed in lesional scalp than in normal scalp, particularly in alopecia totalis/universalis, a finding suggestive of antigenic drive. Unlike mouse skin, which is dominated by gammadelta T cells, normal human skin has resident alphabeta T cells that are also sequenced, and this complicates analysis of the scalp TCR repertoire.

To prepare the library, the immunoSEQ multiplex PCR assay was applied. To provide template for TCR sequencing, every sample had RNA extracted and reverse transcribed into cDNA. SuperScript III was used for first-strand cDNA synthesis, primed with a 2:1 mix of oligo-dT and random hexamers. A synthetic immune receptor repertoire was used to gauge amplification bias, and whatever bias remained was removed computationally. On the authors' methods: Raw reads were preprocessed to remove errors, and CDR3 was defined by IMGT conventions from the conserved cysteine to phenylalanine. Clonality was computed as 1 minus the Shannon entropy, with the entropy normalized by log2 of the number of productive unique TCRs. Whether scalp clones were CD4 or CD8 was inferred by matching scalp TCRbeta sequences against CD4 and CD8 repertoires sorted from blood. As stored in TCRdb, this immuneACCESS dataset retains in-frame rearrangements with V and J assigned. A fraction of the clones does not appear; measured against another copy, unresolved V genes explain less than half of the discrepancy, and the remainder lacks a known reason. D and trimming were read from the DNA, whereas the V and J calls and clone size are those reported in that table. The sample table records 160,000 or so clones; about 54% of these occur just once. The ten largest make up 16% of the sample.

V and J are truncated by 4 bases and 0 bases respectively, leaving an intervening sequence of 9 bases. Counted from cysteine to phenylalanine, this CDR3 has 14 amino acids. Only the CDR3 region is kept as DNA, spanning 42 bases read in frame from base 1. The germline V gene supplies CDR1 MNHEY and CDR2 SVGAGI. The treatment or condition label of this sample denotes: oral pan-JAK inhibitor, 5-10 mg twice daily. Lesional scalp punch biopsies and peripheral blood were collected from alopecia areata patients. PBMCs were isolated by density centrifugation and stained for CD3, CD4 and CD8, and CD4+ and CD8+ T cells were sorted on a FACSAria.

The specimen was CD4+ T cells sorted from blood, collected at roughly week 55, from a patient treated with tofacitinib. The chain links TRBV6-5 with TRBJ1-2, with no D gene named confidently. The receptor was derived from a human donor with alopecia areata. The DNA sequence follows: TGTGCCAGCAGTTTGTCCTTAGCTAACTATGGCTACACCTTC. This sequence encodes CASSLSLANYGYTF.